This T cell receptor beta chain was profiled in a study of radiation and T cells in renal cell carcinoma. Study-level results: From baseline, blood top tumor clonotypes peaked at 2 weeks post-radiation.

From germline, CDR1 is MNHEY and CDR2 SVGAGI. Trimming removed 5 bases from V and 8 bases from J; junction bases left unmatched: 9. The CDR3 totals 14 residues. The time point is: blood 2 weeks post-SBRT. The treatment is: 15 Gy SBRT to primary tumor, nephrectomy 4 weeks later. Serial blood draws occurred at baseline and 2 and 4 weeks post-SBRT. The patient's renal cell carcinoma had clear cell pathology. Of note for this clone: The antigen remains undetermined.

Sequencing was performed with immunoSEQ multiplex PCR; in TCRdb, only in-frame clones are kept and a portion is missing. The sample consists of some 60,000 clones, around 78% of them appearing once. The V and J genes are TRBV6-5 and TRBJ2-1; 7 nucleotides line up with TRBD2. The specimen comprised blood, sampled from a patient whose treatment included radiotherapy and nephrectomy. This receptor was obtained from a man aged 55-75 years with renal cell carcinoma. The DNA of the CDR3 is TGTGCCAGCAGTAATACGGGGGGTGAGGATGAGCAGTTCTTC. Translating it yields CASSNTGGEDEQFF.